This TCR beta chain was sequenced in a study of OX40 agonist ivuxolimab in advanced cancers. Study-level information: Every patient in dose escalation had hepatocellular carcinoma, melanoma, renal cell or head and neck cancer.

Of note for this clone: In this CDR3 the conserved last residue, phenylalanine or tryptophan, is missing, so a read error is likely.

Trimming removed 5 bases at V and 1 base at J, with 15 bases between. The germline CDR1 and CDR2 sequences are LNHNV and YYDKDF (reference sequence). CDR3 length equals 15 residues. TCRdb keeps only in-frame clones here, not all; method: immunoSEQ multiplex PCR. Among tens of thousands of clones, about four fifths were seen once, and the ten largest hold 5.5% to 6%. Sequences were derived from CD4+ or CD8+ T cells sorted from blood, sampled in a trial of the OX40 agonist ivuxolimab. V gene TRBV15 combines with J gene TRBJ2-7; tentative D call: TRBD1 (6 bases). The sequence came from an adult with an advanced solid tumor such as melanoma, head and neck, liver or kidney cancer. CDR3 region: CATSASRGGSYEQYL. The CDR3 bases are TGTGCCACCAGCGCCTCCCGAGGGGGATCCTACGAGCAGTACCTC.